Described below is a single T cell receptor (beta chain) sequence and its context. Germline V lookup: CDR1 MNHEY, CDR2 SVGAGI. The CDR3 loop spans 15 amino acids. V was clipped by 4 bases and J by 2 bases; unmatched bases: 4. The data originate from a study of T cell changes during pregnancy in multiple sclerosis. Only in-frame clones appear in the TCRdb table, and some are missing; sequencing was by immunoSEQ multiplex PCR. The table shows 35,000 to 40,000 clones, with under 95% occurring only once. The clonotype was recovered from a female donor in good health, enrolled as a control in a pregnancy study. This chain links TRBV6-5 with TRBJ2-3; 9 nucleotides line up with TRBD2. The sequenced sample was CD4+ T cells from peripheral blood mononuclear cells, obtained in the third trimester of pregnancy. The CDR3 sequence: CASSWASGDTDTQYF. CDR3 nucleotides: TGTGCCAGCAGTTGGGCTAGCGGGGACACAGATACGCAGTATTTT.